Presented here are 5 T cell receptor beta chains from one specimen sequenced in a study of control samples from healthy donors and cancer patients. Profiling relied on immunoSEQ multiplex PCR, and the TCRdb table lists in-frame clones only, not all of them. The table shows more than 95,000 clones, with roughly 92% occurring only once. Sequencing used blood. These receptors were collected from a man aged 25-45 years in good health.

The chain carries TRBV11-2 and TRBJ2-5, with 8 bases identical to TRBD2. The junction had 7 bases not matched to a gene; V was cut back by 3 bases and J by 4 bases. This CDR3 is built from 15 residues. Germline CDR1 is SGHAT and CDR2 is FQNNGV. CDR3 sequence reads: CASSLTSALPETQYF. The DNA for the CDR3 is TGTGCCAGCAGCTTGACTAGCGCTCTTCCAGAGACCCAGTACTTC.

The V gene is TRBV5-6, the J gene TRBJ2-7; tentative D call: TRBD1 (5 bases). V lost 2 bases and J 4 bases, leaving 25 bases between the germline ends. In germline, CDR1 is SGHDT, CDR2 YYEEEE. This CDR3 contains 18 residues. The DNA of the CDR3 is TGTGCCAGCAGCTTAGGGCGATCAGGTTACACAGGAGCATACGAGCAGTACTTC. The encoded protein is CASSLGRSGYTGAYEQYF.

The V gene is TRBV11-3, the J gene TRBJ1-1, with TRBD1 as a possible D gene (6 bases). Germline CDR1 SGHNT, CDR2 YENEEA. The CDR3 is made up of 13 amino acids. With 4 bases removed from V and 8 bases from J, the gap between germline ends came to 14 bases. The CDR3 protein is CASSSTPTGEAFF. The CDR3 nucleotides are TGTGCCAGCAGCTCCACCCCAACAGGGGAAGCTTTCTTT.

V is TRBV19 and J is TRBJ1-5; tentative D call: TRBD1 (5 bases). CDR1 is LNHDA and CDR2 is SQIVND in the germline V gene (reference sequence). Trimming pared 4 bases from V and 0 bases from J, leaving 19 bases between. The CDR3 extends over 18 amino acids. CDR3 region: CASSTRRVQGDSNQPQHF. The CDR3 bases are TGTGCCAGTAGTACCCGTCGGGTCCAAGGGGATAGCAATCAGCCCCAGCATTTT.

This CDR3 is CASSPPTGTNYGYTF. CDR3 coding DNA: TGTGCCAGCAGCCCCCCGACAGGAACTAACTATGGCTACACCTTC. V gene TRBV9 combines with J gene TRBJ1-2; a weak D match, TRBD1 (6 bases). Trimming took 4 bases from V and 0 from J, leaving 13 bases between them. The CDR3 contains 15 residues. The germline V gene encodes CDR1 SGDLS and CDR2 YYNGEE.